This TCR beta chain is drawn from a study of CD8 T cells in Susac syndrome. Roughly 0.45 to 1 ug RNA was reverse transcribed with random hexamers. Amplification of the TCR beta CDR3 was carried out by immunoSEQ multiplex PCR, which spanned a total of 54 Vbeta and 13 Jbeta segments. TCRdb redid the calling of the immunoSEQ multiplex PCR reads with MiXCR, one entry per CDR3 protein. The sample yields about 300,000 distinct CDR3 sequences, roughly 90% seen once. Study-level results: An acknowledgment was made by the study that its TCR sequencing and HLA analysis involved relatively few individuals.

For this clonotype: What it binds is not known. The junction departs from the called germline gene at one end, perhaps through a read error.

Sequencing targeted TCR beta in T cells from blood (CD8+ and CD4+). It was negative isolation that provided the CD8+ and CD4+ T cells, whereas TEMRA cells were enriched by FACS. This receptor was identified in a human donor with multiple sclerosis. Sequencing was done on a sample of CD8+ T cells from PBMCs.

This chain's CDR3 is CATSDPASSHEQYF. The CDR3 DNA follows: TGTGCCACCAGTGATCCGGCTAGCTCCCACGAGCAGTACTTC. The chain recombines TRBV24-1 with TRBJ2-7, with D tentatively TRBD2 (5 bases). From germline, CDR1 is KGHDR and CDR2 SFDVKD. The CDR3 has 14 amino acids.